This TCR beta chain derives from a study of CD8 T cells in ankylosing spondylitis. Quantitative molecular-barcoded 5'-RACE generated the TCR beta libraries. TCRdb re-called the 5' RACE reads through MiXCR, storing one row per CDR3 protein. Among approximately 130,000 distinct CDR3 sequences, roughly an eighth were seen once, and the ten largest hold 4.1%. General study points: Blood from ankylosing spondylitis patients appeared to carry a characteristic roughly 8-variant TCR beta motif. Those disease-linked clones were CD8+; they were also relatively rare in peripheral blood. Earlier studies detected some motif variants in reactive arthritis synovial fluid and blood.

The CDR3 consists of 11 residues. V lost 11 bases to trimming and J lost 6 bases, with 11 bases between them. Germline CDR1 reads SNHLY; CDR2 reads FYNNEI. This clonotype was observed many times. As yet, its antigen is unknown. The clonotype originates from a female donor with ankylosing spondylitis or in good health (not recorded which). Source material: blood, either unsorted or a sorted T cell fraction (not recorded which). This chain uses TRBV2 with TRBJ2-1, with a possible D match to TRBD2 (6 bases). CDR3 loop: CALGTANEQFF. Here the CDR3 DNA reads TGTGCCCTGGGGACTGCCAATGAGCAGTTCTTC.